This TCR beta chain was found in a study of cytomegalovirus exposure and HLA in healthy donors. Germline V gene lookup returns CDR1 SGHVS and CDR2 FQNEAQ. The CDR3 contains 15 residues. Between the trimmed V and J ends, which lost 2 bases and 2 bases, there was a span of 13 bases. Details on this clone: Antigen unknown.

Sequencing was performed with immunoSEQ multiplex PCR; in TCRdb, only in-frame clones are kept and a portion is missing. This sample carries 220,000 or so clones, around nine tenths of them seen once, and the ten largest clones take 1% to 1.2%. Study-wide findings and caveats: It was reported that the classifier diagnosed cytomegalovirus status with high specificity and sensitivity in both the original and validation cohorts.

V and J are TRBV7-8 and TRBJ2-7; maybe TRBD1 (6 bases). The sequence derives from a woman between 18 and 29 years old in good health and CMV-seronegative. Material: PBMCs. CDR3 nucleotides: TGTGCCAGCAGCTTACCCGGGACACTCACCTACGAGCAGTACTTC. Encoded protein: CASSLPGTLTYEQYF. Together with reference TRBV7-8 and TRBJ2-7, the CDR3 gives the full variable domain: GAGVSQSPRYKVAKRGQDVALRCDPISGHVSLFWYQQALGQGPEFLTYFQNEAQLDKSGLPSDRFFAERPEGSVSTLKIQRTQQEDSAVYLCASSLPGTLTYEQYFGPGTRLTVT.